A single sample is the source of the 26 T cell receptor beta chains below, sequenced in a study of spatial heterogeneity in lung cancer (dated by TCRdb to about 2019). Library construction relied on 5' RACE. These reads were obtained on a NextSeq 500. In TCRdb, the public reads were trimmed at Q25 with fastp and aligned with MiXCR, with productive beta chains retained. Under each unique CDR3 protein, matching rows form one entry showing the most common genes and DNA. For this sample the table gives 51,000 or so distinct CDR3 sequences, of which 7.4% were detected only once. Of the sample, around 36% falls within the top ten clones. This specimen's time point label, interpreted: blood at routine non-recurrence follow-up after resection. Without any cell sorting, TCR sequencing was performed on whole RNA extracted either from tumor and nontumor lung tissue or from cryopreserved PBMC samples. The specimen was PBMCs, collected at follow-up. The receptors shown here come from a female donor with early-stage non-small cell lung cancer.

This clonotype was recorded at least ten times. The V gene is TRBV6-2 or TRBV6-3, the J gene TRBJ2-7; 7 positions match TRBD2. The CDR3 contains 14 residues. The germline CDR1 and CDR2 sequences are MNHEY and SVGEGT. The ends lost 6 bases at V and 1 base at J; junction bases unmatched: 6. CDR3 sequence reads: CASRASGESYEQYF. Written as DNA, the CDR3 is TGTGCCAGCAGAGCCAGCGGGGAATCCTACGAGCAGTACTTC.

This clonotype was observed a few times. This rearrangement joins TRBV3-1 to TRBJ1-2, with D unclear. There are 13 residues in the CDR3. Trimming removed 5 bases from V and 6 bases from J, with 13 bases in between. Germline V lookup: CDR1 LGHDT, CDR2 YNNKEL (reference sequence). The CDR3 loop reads CASSLSGKNGYTF. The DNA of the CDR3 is TGTGCCAGCAGCTTAAGTGGGAAGAATGGCTACACCTTC.

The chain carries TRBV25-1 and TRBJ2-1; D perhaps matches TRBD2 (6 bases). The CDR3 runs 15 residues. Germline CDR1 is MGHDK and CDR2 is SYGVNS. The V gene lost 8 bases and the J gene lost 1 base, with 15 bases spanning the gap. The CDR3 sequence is CASSGAGGSYNEQFF. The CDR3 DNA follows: TGTGCCAGCTCCGGTGCCGGGGGTTCCTACAATGAGCAGTTCTTC.

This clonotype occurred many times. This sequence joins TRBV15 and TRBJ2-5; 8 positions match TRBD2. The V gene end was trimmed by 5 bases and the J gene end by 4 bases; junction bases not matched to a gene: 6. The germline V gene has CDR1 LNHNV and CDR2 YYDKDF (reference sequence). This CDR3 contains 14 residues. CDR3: CATSEIAGTETQYF. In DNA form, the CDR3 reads TGTGCCACCAGCGAAATAGCGGGAACAGAGACCCAGTACTTC.

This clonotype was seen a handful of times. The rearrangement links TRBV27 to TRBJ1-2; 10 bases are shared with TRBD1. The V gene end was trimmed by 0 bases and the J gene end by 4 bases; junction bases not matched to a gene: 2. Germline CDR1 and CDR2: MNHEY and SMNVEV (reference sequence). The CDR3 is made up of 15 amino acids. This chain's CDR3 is CASSLSRTGGYGYTF. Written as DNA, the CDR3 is TGTGCCAGCAGTTTATCAAGGACAGGGGGCTATGGCTACACCTTC.

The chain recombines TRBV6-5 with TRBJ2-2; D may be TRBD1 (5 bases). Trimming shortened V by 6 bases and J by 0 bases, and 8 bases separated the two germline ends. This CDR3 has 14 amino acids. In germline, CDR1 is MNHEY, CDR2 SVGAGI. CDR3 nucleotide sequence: TGTGCCAGCAGGGACACGACGAACACCGGGGAGCTGTTTTTT. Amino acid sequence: CASRDTTNTGELFF.

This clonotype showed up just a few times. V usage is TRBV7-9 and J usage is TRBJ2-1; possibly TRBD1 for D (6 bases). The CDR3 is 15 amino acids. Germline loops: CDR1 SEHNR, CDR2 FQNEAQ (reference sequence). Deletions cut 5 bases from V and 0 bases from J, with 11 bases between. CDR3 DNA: TGTGCCAGCAGCGTTACAGGGAGCTCCTACAATGAGCAGTTCTTC. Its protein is CASSVTGSSYNEQFF.

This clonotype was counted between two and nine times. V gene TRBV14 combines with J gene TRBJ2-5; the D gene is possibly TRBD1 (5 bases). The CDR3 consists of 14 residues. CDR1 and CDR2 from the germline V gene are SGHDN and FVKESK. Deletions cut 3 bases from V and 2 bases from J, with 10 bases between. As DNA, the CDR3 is TGTGCCAGCAGCCAGTTGGGGCCTCAAGAGACCCAGTACTTC. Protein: CASSQLGPQETQYF.

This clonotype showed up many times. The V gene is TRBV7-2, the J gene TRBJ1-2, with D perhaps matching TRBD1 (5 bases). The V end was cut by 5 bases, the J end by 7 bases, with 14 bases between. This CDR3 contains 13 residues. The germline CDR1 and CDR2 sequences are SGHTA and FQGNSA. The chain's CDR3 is CASSLARVGGYTF. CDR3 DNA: TGTGCCAGCAGCCTCGCCAGGGTGGGTGGCTACACCTTC. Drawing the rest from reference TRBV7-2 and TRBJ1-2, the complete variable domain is GAGVSQSPSNKVTEKGKDVELRCDPISGHTALYWYRQSLGQGLEFLIYFQGNSAPDKSGLPSDRFSAERTGGSVSTLTIQRTQQEDSAVYLCASSLARVGGYTFGSGTRLTVV.

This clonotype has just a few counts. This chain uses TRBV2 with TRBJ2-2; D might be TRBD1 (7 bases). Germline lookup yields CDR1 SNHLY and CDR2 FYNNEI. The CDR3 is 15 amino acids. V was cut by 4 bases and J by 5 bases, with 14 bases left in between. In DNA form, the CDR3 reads TGTGCCAGCAGTGTTCAGGGGGGTTGGACCGGGGAGCTGTTTTTT. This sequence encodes CASSVQGGWTGELFF.

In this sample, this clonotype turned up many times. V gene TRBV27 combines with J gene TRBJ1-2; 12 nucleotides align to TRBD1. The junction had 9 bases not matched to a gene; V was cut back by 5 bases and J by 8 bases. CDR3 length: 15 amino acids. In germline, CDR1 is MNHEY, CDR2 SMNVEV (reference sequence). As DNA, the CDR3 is TGTGCCAGCAGTAAAGGGGGACAGGGGGCGGGAGGCTACACCTTC. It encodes CASSKGGQGAGGYTF.

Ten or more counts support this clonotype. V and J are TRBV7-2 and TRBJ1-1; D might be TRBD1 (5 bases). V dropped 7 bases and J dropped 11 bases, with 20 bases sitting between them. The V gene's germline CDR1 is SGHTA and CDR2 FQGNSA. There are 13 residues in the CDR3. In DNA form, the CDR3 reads TGTGCCAGCACCCTAAGGGACCTCACGAAGGCTTTCTTT. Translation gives CASTLRDLTKAFF.

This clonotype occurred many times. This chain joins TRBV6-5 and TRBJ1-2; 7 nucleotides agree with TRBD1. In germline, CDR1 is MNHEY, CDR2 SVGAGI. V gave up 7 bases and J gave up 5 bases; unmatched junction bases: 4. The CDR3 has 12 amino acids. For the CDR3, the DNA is TGTGCCAGCACCCACAGGGGATATGGCTACACCTTC. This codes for CASTHRGYGYTF.

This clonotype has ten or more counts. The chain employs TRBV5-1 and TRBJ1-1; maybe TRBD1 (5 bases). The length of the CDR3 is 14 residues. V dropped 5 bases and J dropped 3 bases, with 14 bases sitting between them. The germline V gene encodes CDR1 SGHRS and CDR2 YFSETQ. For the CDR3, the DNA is TGCGCCAGCAGAGGAGGGGTTAGAGACACTGAAGCTTTCTTT. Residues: CASRGGVRDTEAFF.

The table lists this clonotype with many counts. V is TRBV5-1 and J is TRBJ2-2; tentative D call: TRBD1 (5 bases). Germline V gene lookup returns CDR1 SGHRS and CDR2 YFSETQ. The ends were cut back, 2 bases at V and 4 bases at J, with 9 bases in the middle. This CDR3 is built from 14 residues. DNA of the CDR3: TGCGCCAGCAGCTTTTTAACAGGCACCGGGGAGCTGTTTTTT. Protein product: CASSFLTGTGELFF. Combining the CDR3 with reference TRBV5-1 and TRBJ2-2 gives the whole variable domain KAGVTQTPRYLIKTRGQQVTLSCSPISGHRSVSWYQQTPGQGLQFLFEYFSETQRNKGNFPGRFSGRQFSNSRSEMNVSTLELGDSALYLCASSFLTGTGELFFGEGSRLTVL.

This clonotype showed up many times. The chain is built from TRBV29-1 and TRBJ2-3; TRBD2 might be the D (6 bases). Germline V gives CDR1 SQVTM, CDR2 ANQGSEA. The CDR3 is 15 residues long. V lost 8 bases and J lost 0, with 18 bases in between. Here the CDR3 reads CSFHEGGTSTDTQYF. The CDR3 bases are TGCAGCTTCCATGAAGGAGGGACGAGCACAGATACGCAGTATTTT.

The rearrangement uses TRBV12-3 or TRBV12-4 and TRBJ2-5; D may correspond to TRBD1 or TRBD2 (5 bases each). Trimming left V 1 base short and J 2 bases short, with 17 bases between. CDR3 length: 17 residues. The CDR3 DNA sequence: TGTGCCAGCAGTTTAGGTACAGGTTGGGGACCACAAGAGACCCAGTACTTC. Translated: CASSLGTGWGPQETQYF.

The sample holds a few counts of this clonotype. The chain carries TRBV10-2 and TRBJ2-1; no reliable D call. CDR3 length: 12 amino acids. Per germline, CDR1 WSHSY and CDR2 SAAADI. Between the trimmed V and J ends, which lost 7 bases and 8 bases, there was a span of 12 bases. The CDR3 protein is CASKVGIDEQFF. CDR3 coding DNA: TGCGCCAGCAAGGTGGGGATAGATGAGCAGTTCTTC.

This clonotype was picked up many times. Here the CDR3 reads CASNDVDSYNSPLHF. The CDR3 DNA reads TGTGCCAGCAACGACGTGGACTCCTATAATTCACCCCTCCACTTT. V usage is TRBV6-2 or TRBV6-3 and J usage is TRBJ1-6, with unresolved D. Germline loops: CDR1 MNHEY, CDR2 SVGEGT. The CDR3 has 15 residues. Trimming cost V 7 bases and J 0 bases, with 10 bases left between them.

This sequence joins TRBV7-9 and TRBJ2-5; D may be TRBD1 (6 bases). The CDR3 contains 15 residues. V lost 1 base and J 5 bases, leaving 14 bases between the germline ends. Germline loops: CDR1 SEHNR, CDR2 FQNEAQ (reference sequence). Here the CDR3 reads CASSLVLGARETQYF. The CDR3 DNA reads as TGTGCCAGCAGCTTAGTCCTGGGGGCGCGGGAGACCCAGTACTTC.

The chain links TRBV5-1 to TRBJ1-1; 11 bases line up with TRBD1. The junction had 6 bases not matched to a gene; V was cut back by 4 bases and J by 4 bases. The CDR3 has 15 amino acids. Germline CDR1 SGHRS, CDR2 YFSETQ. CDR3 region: CASSLGDRGSTEAFF. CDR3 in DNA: TGCGCCAGCAGCCTGGGGGACAGGGGGAGCACTGAAGCTTTCTTT.

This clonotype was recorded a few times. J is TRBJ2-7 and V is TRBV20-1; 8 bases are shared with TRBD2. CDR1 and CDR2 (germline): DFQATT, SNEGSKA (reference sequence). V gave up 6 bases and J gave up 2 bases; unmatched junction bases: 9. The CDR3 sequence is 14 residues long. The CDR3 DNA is TGCAGTGCGAGGGCCAGCGGGGGCCCCTACGAGCAGTACTTC. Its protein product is CSARASGGPYEQYF.

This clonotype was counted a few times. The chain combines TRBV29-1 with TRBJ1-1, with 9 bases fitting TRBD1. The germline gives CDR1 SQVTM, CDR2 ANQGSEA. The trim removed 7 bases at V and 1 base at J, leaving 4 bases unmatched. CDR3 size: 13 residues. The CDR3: CSDGTGTNTEAFF. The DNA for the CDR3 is TGCAGCGACGGGACAGGGACGAACACTGAAGCTTTCTTT.

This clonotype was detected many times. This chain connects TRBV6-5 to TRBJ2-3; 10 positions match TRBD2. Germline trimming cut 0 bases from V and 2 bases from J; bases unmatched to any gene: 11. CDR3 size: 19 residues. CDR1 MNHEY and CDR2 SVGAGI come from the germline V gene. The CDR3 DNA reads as TGTGCCAGCAGTTACTCGAGTCTAGCGGGGGCCCGGCTCACAGATACGCAGTATTTT. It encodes CASSYSSLAGARLTDTQYF.

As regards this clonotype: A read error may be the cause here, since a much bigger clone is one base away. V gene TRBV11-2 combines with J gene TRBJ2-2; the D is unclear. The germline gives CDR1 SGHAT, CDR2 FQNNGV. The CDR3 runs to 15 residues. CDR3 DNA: TGTGCCAGCGGCTTAGGCCCAAGCGACACCGGGGAGCTGTTTTTT. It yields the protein CASGLGPSDTGELFF. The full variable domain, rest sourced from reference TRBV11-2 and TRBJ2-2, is EAGVAQSPRYKIIEKRQSVAFWCNPISGHATLYWYQQILGQGPKLLIQFQNNGVVDDSQLPKDRFSAERLKGVDSTLKIQPAKLEDSAVYLCASGLGPSDTGELFFGEGSRLTVL.

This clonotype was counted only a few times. For the CDR3, the DNA is TGTGCCAGCAGCCGCCCCGGGACGGGTAGCTCCTACGAGCAGTACTTC. Translating gives CASSRPGTGSSYEQYF. The V call is TRBV3-1, the J call TRBJ2-7; D assignment may be TRBD1 or TRBD2 (5 bases each). Germline V gene data show CDR1 as LGHDT and CDR2 as YNNKEL (reference sequence). V was cut by 4 bases and J by 0 bases, with 16 bases left in between. This CDR3 comprises 16 residues.